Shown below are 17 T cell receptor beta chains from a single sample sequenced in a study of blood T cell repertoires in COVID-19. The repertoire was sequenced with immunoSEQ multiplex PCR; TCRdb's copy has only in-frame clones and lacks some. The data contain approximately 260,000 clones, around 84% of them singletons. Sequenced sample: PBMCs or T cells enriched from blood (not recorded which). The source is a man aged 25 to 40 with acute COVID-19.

The CDR3 spells CASGKRGGARLVQYV. DNA for the CDR3: TGTGCCAGCGGGAAGAGAGGGGGCGCGAGGCTAGTGCAGTACGTC. The chain employs TRBV2 and TRBJ2-7; 7 bases align to TRBD1. The CDR3 covers 15 residues. Germline lookup yields CDR1 SNHLY and CDR2 FYNNEI. Trimming at V came to 8 bases and at J to 9 bases, leaving 19 bases not matched to a gene.

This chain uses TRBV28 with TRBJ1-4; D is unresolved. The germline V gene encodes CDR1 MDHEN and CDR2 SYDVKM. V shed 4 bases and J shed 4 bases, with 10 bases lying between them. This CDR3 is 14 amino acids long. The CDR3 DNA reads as TGTGCCAGCAGTTACTCACAGAATAATGAAAAACTGTTTTTT. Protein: CASSYSQNNEKLFF.

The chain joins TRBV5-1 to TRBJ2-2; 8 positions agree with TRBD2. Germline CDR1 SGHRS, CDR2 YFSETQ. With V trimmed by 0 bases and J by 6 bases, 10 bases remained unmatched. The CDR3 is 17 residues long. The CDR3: CASSLASGLAGPGELFF. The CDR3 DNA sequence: TGCGCCAGCAGCTTGGCTTCAGGGCTAGCGGGCCCCGGGGAGCTGTTTTTT.

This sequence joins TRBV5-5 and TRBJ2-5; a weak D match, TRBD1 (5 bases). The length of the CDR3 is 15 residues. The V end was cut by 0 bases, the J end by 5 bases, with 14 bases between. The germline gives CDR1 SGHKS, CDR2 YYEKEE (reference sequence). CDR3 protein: CASSLEGHDRETQYF. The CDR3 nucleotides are TGTGCCAGCAGCTTGGAAGGACACGATAGGGAGACCCAGTACTTC.

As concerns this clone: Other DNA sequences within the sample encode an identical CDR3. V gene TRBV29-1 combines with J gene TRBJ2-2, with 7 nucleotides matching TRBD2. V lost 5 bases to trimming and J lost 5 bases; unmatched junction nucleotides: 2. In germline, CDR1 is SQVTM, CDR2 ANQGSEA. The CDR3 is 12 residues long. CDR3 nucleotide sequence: TGCAGCGTTTTGCGGGGGACCGGGGAGCTGTTTTTT. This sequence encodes CSVLRGTGELFF.

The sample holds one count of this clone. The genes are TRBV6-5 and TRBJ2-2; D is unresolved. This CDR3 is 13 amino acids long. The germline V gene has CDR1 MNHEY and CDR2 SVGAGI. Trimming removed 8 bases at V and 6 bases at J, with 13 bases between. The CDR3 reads CASYAQMAGELFF. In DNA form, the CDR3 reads TGTGCCAGCTACGCACAGATGGCCGGGGAGCTGTTTTTT.

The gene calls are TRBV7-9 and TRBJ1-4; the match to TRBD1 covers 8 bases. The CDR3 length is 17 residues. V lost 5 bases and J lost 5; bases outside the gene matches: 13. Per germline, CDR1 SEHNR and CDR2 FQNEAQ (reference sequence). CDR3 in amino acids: CASSINAGGPSNEKLFF. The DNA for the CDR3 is TGTGCCAGCAGCATCAATGCAGGGGGCCCTAGCAATGAAAAACTGTTTTTT.

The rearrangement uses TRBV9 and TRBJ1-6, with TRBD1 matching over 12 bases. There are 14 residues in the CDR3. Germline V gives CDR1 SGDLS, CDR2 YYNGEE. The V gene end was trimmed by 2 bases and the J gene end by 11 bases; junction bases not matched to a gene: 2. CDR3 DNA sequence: TGTGCCAGCAGCGTCGGGACAGGGGGCACACCCCTCCACTTT. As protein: CASSVGTGGTPLHF.

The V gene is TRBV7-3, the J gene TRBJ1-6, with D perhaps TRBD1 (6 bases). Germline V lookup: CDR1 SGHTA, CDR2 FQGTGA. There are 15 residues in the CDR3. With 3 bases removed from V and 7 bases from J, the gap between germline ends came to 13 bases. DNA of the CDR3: TGTGCCAGCAGCTTGGGGGGGCGAAAGAATTCACCCCTCCACTTT. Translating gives CASSLGGRKNSPLHF.

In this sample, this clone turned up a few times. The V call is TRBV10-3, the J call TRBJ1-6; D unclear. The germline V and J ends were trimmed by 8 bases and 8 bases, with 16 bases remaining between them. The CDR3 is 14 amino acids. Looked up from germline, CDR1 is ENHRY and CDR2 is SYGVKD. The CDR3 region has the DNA TGTGCCATCGCCCTCGGCGGAGCGGATTCACCCCTCCACTTT. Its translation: CAIALGGADSPLHF.

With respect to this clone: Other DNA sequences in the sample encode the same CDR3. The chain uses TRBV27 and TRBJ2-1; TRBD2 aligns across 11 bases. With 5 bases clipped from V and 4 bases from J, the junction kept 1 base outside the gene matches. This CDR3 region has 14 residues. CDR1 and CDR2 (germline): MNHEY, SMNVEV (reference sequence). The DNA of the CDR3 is TGTGCCAGCAGTCTAGCGGGGGGTTACAATGAGCAGTTCTTC. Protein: CASSLAGGYNEQFF.

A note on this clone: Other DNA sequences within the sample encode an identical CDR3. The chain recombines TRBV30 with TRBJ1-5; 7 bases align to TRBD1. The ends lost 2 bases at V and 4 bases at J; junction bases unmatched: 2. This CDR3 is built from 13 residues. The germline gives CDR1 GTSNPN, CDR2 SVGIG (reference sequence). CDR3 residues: CAWSPQGNQPQHF. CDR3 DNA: TGTGCCTGGAGTCCACAGGGGAATCAGCCCCAGCATTTT.

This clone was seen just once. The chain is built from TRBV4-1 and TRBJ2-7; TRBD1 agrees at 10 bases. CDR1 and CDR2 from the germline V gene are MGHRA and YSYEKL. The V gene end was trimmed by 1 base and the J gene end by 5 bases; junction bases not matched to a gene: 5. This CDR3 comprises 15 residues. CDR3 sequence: CASSQVGQGSDEQYV. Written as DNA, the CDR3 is TGCGCCAGCAGCCAAGTGGGACAGGGGAGCGACGAGCAGTACGTC.

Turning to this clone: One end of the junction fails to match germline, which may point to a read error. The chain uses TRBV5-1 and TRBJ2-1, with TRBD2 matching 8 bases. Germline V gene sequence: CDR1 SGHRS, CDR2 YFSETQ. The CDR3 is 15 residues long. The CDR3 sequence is CASSRAGGSYNEQFF. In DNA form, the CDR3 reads TGTGCCAGCAGCCGGGCGGGGGGCTCCTACAATGAGCAGTTCTTC.

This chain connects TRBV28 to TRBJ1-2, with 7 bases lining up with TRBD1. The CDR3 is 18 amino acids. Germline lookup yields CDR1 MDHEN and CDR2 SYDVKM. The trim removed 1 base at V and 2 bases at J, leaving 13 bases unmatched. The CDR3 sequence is CASSLSHSGTERNYGYTF. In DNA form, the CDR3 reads TGTGCCAGCAGTTTATCCCACTCGGGGACAGAAAGGAACTATGGCTACACCTTC.

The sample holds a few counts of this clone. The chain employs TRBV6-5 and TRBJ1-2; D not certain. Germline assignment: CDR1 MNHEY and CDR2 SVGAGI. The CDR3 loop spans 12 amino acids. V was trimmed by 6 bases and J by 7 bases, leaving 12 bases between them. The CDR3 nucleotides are TGTGCCAGCAGAGACGCGGGTTCTGGCTACACCTTC. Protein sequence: CASRDAGSGYTF.

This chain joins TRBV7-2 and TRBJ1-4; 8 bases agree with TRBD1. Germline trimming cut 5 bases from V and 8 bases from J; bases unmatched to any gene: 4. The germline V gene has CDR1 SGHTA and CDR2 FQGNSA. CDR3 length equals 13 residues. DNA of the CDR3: TGTGCCAGCAGCCGCGACAGGGGCGAAAAACTGTTTTTT. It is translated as CASSRDRGEKLFF.